Following are 30 T cell receptor beta chains from one sample sequenced in a study of chemoradiotherapy in HPV16-positive cancers. Sequencing was performed with immunoSEQ multiplex PCR; in TCRdb, only in-frame clones are kept and a portion is missing. The repertoire holds more than 30,000 clones, with 80% to 90% as singletons. The specimen comprised blood, sampled from a patient who underwent chemoradiotherapy. These receptors were collected from a human donor with HPV-associated anogenital cancer.

The J gene is TRBJ2-7, the V gene TRBV15; TRBD1 agrees at 9 bases. Germline CDR1 and CDR2: LNHNV and YYDKDF (reference sequence). The CDR3 is 14 residues long. V shed 4 bases and J 1 base; nucleotides not matched to a gene: 2. In DNA form, the CDR3 reads TGTGCCACCAGCAAGGACAGGGGTTCCTACGAGCAGTACTTC. Translated, it gives CATSKDRGSYEQYF.

The chain has TRBV7-2 and TRBJ2-2; no firm D call. This CDR3 is built from 14 residues. CDR1 is SGHTA, CDR2 FQGNSA, per germline. V lost 1 base, J lost 7 bases, and 10 bases lay in between. This CDR3 is CASSLGPGHGELFF. The CDR3 DNA reads as TGTGCCAGCAGCTTAGGTCCGGGTCACGGGGAGCTGTTTTTT.

The chain carries TRBV11-2 and TRBJ1-2; 8 bases are a match to TRBD1. This CDR3 spans 17 amino acids. Germline V gene data show CDR1 as SGHAT and CDR2 as FQNNGV. V shed 8 bases and J 1 base; nucleotides not matched to a gene: 15. The CDR3 region is CASDRLGTGILNYGYTF. The DNA for the CDR3 is TGTGCCAGCGACCGACTCGGGACAGGAATCCTTAACTATGGCTACACCTTC.

V is TRBV7-9 and J is TRBJ1-1; D not resolved. Trimming stripped 1 base from V and 1 base from J, with 16 bases between. Germline V lookup: CDR1 SEHNR, CDR2 FQNEAQ (reference sequence). This CDR3 is 17 amino acids long. This CDR3 is CASSLGRVGRSNTEAFF. The DNA of the CDR3 is TGTGCCAGCAGCTTAGGAAGGGTCGGCAGGTCGAACACTGAAGCTTTCTTT.

The chain employs TRBV5-1 and TRBJ2-5, with D hard to call. Germline lookup yields CDR1 SGHRS and CDR2 YFSETQ. Trimming pared 0 bases from V and 5 bases from J, leaving 11 bases between. The CDR3 extends over 14 amino acids. CDR3 region: CASSLVWPPETQYF. CDR3 nucleotides: TGCGCCAGCAGCTTGGTATGGCCCCCCGAGACCCAGTACTTC.

The chain has TRBV5-8 and TRBJ2-7; 10 bases agree with TRBD2. CDR3 length: 15 residues. V was pared by 0 bases and J by 5 bases, with 5 bases of the junction left unmatched. CDR1 is SGHTS, CDR2 YDEGEE, per germline. CDR3 in DNA: TGTGCCAGCAGCTTGGTACTAGCGGGACCCAACGAGCAGTACTTC. It translates to CASSLVLAGPNEQYF.

J is TRBJ2-2 and V is TRBV28; D is undetermined. Germline V CDR1 and CDR2: MDHEN, SYDVKM. V lost 4 bases and J 4 bases, leaving 7 bases between the germline ends. The CDR3 is 13 residues long. CDR3 sequence (DNA): TGTGCCAGCAGTTCACAGCCCACCGGGGAGCTGTTTTTT. Translated, it gives CASSSQPTGELFF.

The chain has TRBV12-5 and TRBJ2-7; D uncertain. Trimming removed 3 bases at V and 6 bases at J, with 9 bases between. Germline CDR1 is LGHNT and CDR2 is FRNRAP. This CDR3 has 12 amino acids. Here the CDR3 reads CASGFLRGEQYF. In nucleotides, the CDR3 is TGTGCTAGTGGTTTCCTCAGAGGCGAGCAGTACTTC.

The rearrangement uses TRBV7-9 and TRBJ1-1; the D gene is possibly TRBD1 (5 bases). CDR3 length: 14 residues. The germline CDR1 and CDR2 sequences are SEHNR and FQNEAQ (reference sequence). V was trimmed by 2 bases and J by 5 bases, leaving 12 bases between them. The CDR3 sequence: CASSLQGGTTEAFF. The CDR3 DNA sequence: TGTGCCAGCAGCTTACAGGGAGGTACAACTGAAGCTTTCTTT.

This chain joins TRBV6-4 and TRBJ1-2; D uncertain. The V end lost 3 bases, the J end lost 4 bases, and 9 bases lay between the germline ends. The CDR3 is 13 amino acids. Germline assignment: CDR1 MRHNA and CDR2 SNTAGT. In DNA form, the CDR3 reads TGTGCCAGCAGTGAGGAGCCCCTCTATGGCTACACCTTC. Amino acids: CASSEEPLYGYTF.

The chain joins TRBV7-9 to TRBJ1-1; maybe TRBD1 (6 bases). This CDR3 comprises 14 residues. V was pared by 5 bases and J by 4 bases, with 14 bases between. Germline CDR1 SEHNR, CDR2 FQNEAQ (reference sequence). CDR3 loop: CASSAPRTVTEAFF. The CDR3 DNA is TGTGCCAGCAGCGCCCCTCGGACAGTCACTGAAGCTTTCTTT.

V gene TRBV5-4 combines with J gene TRBJ1-3; D is unresolved. Looked up from germline, CDR1 is SGHNT and CDR2 is YYREEE (reference sequence). V lost 0 bases and J lost 2, with 6 bases in between. This CDR3 has 14 residues. CDR3: CASSLEATGNTIYF. The DNA for the CDR3 is TGTGCCAGCAGCTTGGAGGCCACTGGAAACACCATATATTTT.

The chain joins TRBV6-1 to TRBJ2-1; 8 bases are a match to TRBD2. Trimming removed 3 bases from V and 8 bases from J; junction bases left unmatched: 6. Per germline, CDR1 MNHNS and CDR2 SASEGT. The CDR3 sequence is 14 residues long. The DNA of the CDR3 is TGTGCCAGCAGTGATGGGACTAGGGTCGATGAGCAGTTCTTC. Its translation: CASSDGTRVDEQFF.

The rearrangement links TRBV5-4 to TRBJ2-5; 9 bases align to TRBD2. Germline V gene data show CDR1 as SGHNT and CDR2 as YYREEE (reference sequence). The CDR3 covers 15 residues. V shed 3 bases and J 3 bases; nucleotides not matched to a gene: 6. The CDR3 DNA is TGTGCCAGCAGCTCTGCCGGGACTAGCAAAGAGACCCAGTACTTC. Residues: CASSSAGTSKETQYF.

This clone was detected a few times. The chain employs TRBV14 and TRBJ1-5, with D possibly being TRBD1 (5 bases). The CDR3 runs to 13 residues. Trimming removed 4 bases from V and 6 bases from J, with 10 bases in between. The germline gives CDR1 SGHDN, CDR2 FVKESK. In DNA, the CDR3 is TGTGCCAGCAGCCTTACGGGGGGTCAGCCCCAGCATTTT. This translates into CASSLTGGQPQHF.

This sequence joins TRBV7-9 and TRBJ2-5; D possibly uses TRBD1 or TRBD2 (5 bases each). Germline lookup yields CDR1 SEHNR and CDR2 FQNEAQ (reference sequence). The CDR3 contains 12 residues. V lost 1 base, J lost 5 bases, and 5 bases lay in between. The CDR3 nucleotides read TGTGCCAGCAGCTTAGGGGACGAGACCCAGTACTTC. Protein: CASSLGDETQYF.

The J gene is TRBJ2-1, the V gene TRBV9; D is perhaps TRBD1 or TRBD2 (6 bases each). Trimming left V 0 bases short and J 7 bases short, with 17 bases between. The CDR3 runs to 16 residues. The germline gives CDR1 SGDLS, CDR2 YYNGEE. The CDR3 loop reads CASSVATRERGNEQFF. CDR3 nucleotides: TGTGCCAGCAGCGTAGCTACTCGGGAGAGGGGGAATGAGCAGTTCTTC.

The genes are TRBV5-1 and TRBJ2-7; D tentatively reads TRBD1 or TRBD2 (6 bases each). Germline V gives CDR1 SGHRS, CDR2 YFSETQ. Trimming took 0 bases from V and 0 from J, leaving 10 bases between them. The CDR3 is 15 residues long. CDR3 in amino acids: CASSLAGGRSYEQYF. The DNA of the CDR3 is TGCGCCAGCAGCTTGGCCGGGGGCCGCTCCTACGAGCAGTACTTC.

This clone was seen once. The V and J genes are TRBV5-1 and TRBJ1-2, with D maybe TRBD1 (5 bases). V was cut by 4 bases and J by 3 bases, with 19 bases left in between. The CDR3 loop spans 16 amino acids. In germline, CDR1 is SGHRS, CDR2 YFSETQ. The chain's CDR3 is CASSLGTTQNYYGYTF. In DNA, the CDR3 is TGCGCCAGCAGCCTTGGGACGACTCAGAATTACTATGGCTACACCTTC.

This clone came up a few times. The V gene is TRBV7-6, the J gene TRBJ2-3; D might be TRBD1 (6 bases). Trimming stripped 0 bases from V and 6 bases from J, with 13 bases between. This CDR3 spans 15 amino acids. Per germline, CDR1 SGHVS and CDR2 FNYEAQ. CDR3 amino acids: CASSLAPDSTDTQYF. The CDR3 DNA sequence: TGTGCCAGCAGCTTAGCCCCGGACAGTACGGATACGCAGTATTTT.

The V gene is TRBV23-1, the J gene TRBJ2-4, with 7 bases identical to TRBD2. TRBV23-1 is marked as an open reading frame, function uncertain. The CDR3 covers 16 residues. J gave up 5 bases and V 3 bases, and 10 bases lay outside the gene matches. CDR3 DNA: TGCGCCAGCAGTCATGCGGTGGCTAGCGGTCAAAACATTCAGTACTTC. Translation: CASSHAVASGQNIQYF.

The chain combines TRBV6-4 with TRBJ2-1; the match to TRBD2 covers 8 bases. V was pared by 3 bases and J by 7 bases, with 8 bases of the junction left unmatched. The CDR3 totals 15 residues. The V gene's germline CDR1 is MRHNA and CDR2 SNTAGT. CDR3 DNA sequence: TGTGCCAGCAGTGAACAAGCGGGAGAGACGAATGAGCAGTTCTTC. This gives the protein CASSEQAGETNEQFF.

The rearrangement joins TRBV20-1 to TRBJ1-1, with no clear D. V gave up 3 bases and J gave up 8 bases, with 10 bases separating them. The CDR3 consists of 11 residues. Germline V gene lookup returns CDR1 DFQATT and CDR2 SNEGSKA (reference sequence). This CDR3 reads CSARPAVEAFF. The DNA for the CDR3 is TGCAGTGCTAGGCCAGCAGTCGAAGCTTTCTTT.

The rearrangement links TRBV5-4 to TRBJ2-7, with D maybe TRBD2 (6 bases). There are 15 residues in the CDR3. The V end was cut by 4 bases, the J end by 3 bases, with 17 bases between. CDR1 is SGHNT and CDR2 is YYREEE in the germline V gene (reference sequence). This CDR3 is CASSPGTGEVYEQYF. The DNA of the CDR3 is TGTGCCAGCAGCCCCGGGACGGGGGAGGTCTACGAGCAGTACTTC.

The genes are TRBV27 and TRBJ1-3; D unresolved. From germline, CDR1 is MNHEY and CDR2 SMNVEV (reference sequence). CDR3 size: 16 residues. V gave up 4 bases and J gave up 0 bases, with 13 bases separating them. CDR3 amino acids: CASSSLGRFSGNTIYF. CDR3 coding DNA: TGTGCCAGCAGTTCGCTCGGACGGTTCTCTGGAAACACCATATATTTT.

V and J are TRBV6-5 and TRBJ2-7, with TRBD2 as a possible D gene (7 bases). V was cut by 4 bases and J by 7 bases, with 11 bases left in between. Germline loops: CDR1 MNHEY, CDR2 SVGAGI. CDR3 length: 12 residues. In nucleotides, the CDR3 is TGTGCCAGCAGTTGGAGGGGGGGAGAGCAGTACTTC. Amino acids: CASSWRGGEQYF.

The CDR3 region has the DNA TGCGCCAGCAGCCTTGACAGGCTCCAAGAGACCCAGTACTTC. Encoded protein: CASSLDRLQETQYF. J is TRBJ2-5 and V is TRBV5-1, with TRBD1 as a possible D gene (6 bases). Germline CDR1 is SGHRS and CDR2 is YFSETQ. V lost 4 bases and J 1 base, leaving 11 bases between the germline ends. The CDR3 totals 14 residues.

The V call is TRBV6-6, the J call TRBJ1-5, with D possibly TRBD1 on 5 matching bases. CDR3 size: 12 residues. The V end lost 6 bases, the J end lost 6 bases, and 9 bases lay between the germline ends. The germline CDR1 and CDR2 sequences are MNHNY and SVGAGI (reference sequence). The CDR3 protein is CASSRVSQPQHF. CDR3 in DNA: TGTGCCAGCAGCAGGGTTAGTCAGCCCCAGCATTTT.

The rearrangement uses TRBV11-2 and TRBJ2-1; D uncertain. V gave up 4 bases and J gave up 3 bases, with 7 bases separating them. Germline CDR1 SGHAT, CDR2 FQNNGV. The CDR3 is 13 amino acids. The CDR3 sequence is CASSSEVYNEQFF. As DNA, the CDR3 is TGTGCCAGCAGCTCCGAGGTCTACAATGAGCAGTTCTTC.

The chain uses TRBV10-3 and TRBJ2-7, with 12 positions matching TRBD1. The CDR3 spans 15 residues. J lost 5 bases, V lost 4 bases, and 6 bases had no gene match. Germline CDR1 is ENHRY and CDR2 is SYGVKD. This CDR3 reads CAISGGGQGANEQYF. CDR3 DNA: TGTGCCATCAGTGGTGGGGGACAGGGGGCCAACGAGCAGTACTTC.